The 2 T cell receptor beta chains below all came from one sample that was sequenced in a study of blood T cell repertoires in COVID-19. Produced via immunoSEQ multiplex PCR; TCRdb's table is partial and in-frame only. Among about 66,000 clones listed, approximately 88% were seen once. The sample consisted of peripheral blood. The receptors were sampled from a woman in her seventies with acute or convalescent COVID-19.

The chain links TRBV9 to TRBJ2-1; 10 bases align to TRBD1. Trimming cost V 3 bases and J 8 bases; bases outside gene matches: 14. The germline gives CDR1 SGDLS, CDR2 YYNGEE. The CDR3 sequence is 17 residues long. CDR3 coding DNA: TGTGCCAGCAGCGGCGGACAGGGGGGGTATCGGGTATATGAGCAGTTCTTC. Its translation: CASSGGQGGYRVYEQFF.

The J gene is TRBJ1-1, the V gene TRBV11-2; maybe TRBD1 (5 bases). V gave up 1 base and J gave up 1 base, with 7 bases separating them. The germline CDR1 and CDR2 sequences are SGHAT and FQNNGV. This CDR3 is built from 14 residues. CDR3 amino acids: CASSLVTGNTEAFF. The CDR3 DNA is TGTGCCAGCAGCTTAGTTACAGGGAACACTGAAGCTTTCTTT.